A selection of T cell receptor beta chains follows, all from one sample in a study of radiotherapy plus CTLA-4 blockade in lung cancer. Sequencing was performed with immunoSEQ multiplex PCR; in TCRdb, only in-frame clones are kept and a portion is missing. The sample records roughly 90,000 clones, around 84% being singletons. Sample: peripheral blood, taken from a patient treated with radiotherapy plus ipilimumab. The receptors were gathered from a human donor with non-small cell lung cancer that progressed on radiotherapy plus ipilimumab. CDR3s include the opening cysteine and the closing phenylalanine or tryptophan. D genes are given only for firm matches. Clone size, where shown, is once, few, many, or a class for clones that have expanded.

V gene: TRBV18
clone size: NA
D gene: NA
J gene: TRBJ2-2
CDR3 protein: CASSTGAANTGELFF
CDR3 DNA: TGTGCCAGCTCTACTGGGGCCGCGAACACCGGGGAGCTGTTTTTT

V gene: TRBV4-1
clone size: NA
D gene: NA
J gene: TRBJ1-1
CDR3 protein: CASTAEEQSTEAFF
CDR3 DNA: TGCGCCAGCACCGCTGAGGAACAGAGCACTGAAGCTTTCTTT

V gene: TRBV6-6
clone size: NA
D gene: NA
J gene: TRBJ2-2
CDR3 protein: CASSFREGGELFF
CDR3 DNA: TGTGCCAGCAGTTTTCGTGAAGGCGGGGAGCTGTTTTTT

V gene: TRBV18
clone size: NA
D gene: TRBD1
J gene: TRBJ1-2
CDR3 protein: CASSLQGRKNYGYTF
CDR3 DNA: TGTGCCAGCTCACTACAGGGGAGGAAGAACTATGGCTACACCTTC

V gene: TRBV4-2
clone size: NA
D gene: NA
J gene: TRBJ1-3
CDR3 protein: CASSQETGSSGNTIYF
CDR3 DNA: TGTGCCAGCAGCCAAGAAACAGGGAGCTCTGGAAACACCATATATTTT

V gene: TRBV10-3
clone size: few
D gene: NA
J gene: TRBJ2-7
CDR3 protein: CAISESPTNPYEQYF
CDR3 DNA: TGTGCCATCAGTGAGTCGCCGACAAATCCCTACGAGCAGTACTTC

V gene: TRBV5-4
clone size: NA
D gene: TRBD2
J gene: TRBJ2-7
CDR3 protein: CASSGRERNEQYF
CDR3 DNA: TGTGCCAGCAGCGGGCGGGAGAGGAACGAGCAGTACTTC

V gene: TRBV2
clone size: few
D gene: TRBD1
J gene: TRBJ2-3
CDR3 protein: CASSELGGAGTDTQYF
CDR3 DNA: TGTGCCAGCAGTGAGTTAGGGGGCGCGGGCACAGATACGCAGTATTTT

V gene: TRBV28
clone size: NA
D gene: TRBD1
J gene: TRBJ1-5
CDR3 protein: CASSHGQGNQPQHF
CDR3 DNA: TGTGCCAGCAGCCACGGACAGGGTAATCAGCCCCAGCATTTT

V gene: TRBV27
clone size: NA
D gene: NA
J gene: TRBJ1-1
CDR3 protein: CASSSIGTEAFF
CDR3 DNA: TGTGCCAGCAGTAGTATCGGGACCGAAGCTTTCTTT

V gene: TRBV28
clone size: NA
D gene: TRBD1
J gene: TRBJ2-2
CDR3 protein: CASSSDHRGLTGELFF
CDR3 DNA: TGTGCCAGCAGTTCAGATCACAGGGGGCTCACCGGGGAGCTGTTTTTT

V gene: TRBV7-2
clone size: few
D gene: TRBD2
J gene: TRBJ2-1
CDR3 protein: CASSPGSGSGGEQFF
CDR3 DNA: TGTGCCAGCAGCCCGGGTAGCGGGAGCGGCGGTGAGCAGTTCTTC

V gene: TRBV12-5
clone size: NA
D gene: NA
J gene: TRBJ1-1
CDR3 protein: CASVVDTEAFF
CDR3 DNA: TGTGCTAGTGTAGTGGACACTGAAGCTTTCTTT

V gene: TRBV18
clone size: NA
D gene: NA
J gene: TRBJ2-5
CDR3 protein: CASSPRIGLQETQYF
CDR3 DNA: TGTGCCAGCTCCCCCCGAATCGGTCTACAAGAGACCCAGTACTTC

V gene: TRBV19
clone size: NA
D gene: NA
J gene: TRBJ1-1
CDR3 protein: CASTPLGANTEAFF
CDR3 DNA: TGTGCCAGTACCCCACTAGGGGCGAACACTGAAGCTTTCTTT

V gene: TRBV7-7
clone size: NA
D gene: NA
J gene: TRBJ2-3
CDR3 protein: CATEPLDTQYF
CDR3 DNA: TGTGCTACCGAACCCCTAGATACGCAGTATTTT

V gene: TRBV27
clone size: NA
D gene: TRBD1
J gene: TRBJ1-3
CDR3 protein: CASSLGTGISGNTIYF
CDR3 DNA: TGTGCCAGCAGTTTAGGGACAGGGATCTCTGGAAACACCATATATTTT

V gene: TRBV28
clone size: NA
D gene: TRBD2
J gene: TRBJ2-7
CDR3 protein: CASSLLRGLAGSEQYF
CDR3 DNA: TGTGCCAGCAGTTTATTGCGCGGACTAGCGGGTTCCGAGCAGTACTTC

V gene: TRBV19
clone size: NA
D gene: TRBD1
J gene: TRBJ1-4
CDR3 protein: CASSTQQGEKLFF
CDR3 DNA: TGTGCCAGTAGTACCCAACAGGGGGAAAAACTGTTTTTT

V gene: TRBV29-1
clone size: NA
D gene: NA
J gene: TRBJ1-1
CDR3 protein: CSAVRNTEAFF
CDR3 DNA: TGCAGCGCCGTCAGGAACACTGAAGCTTTCTTT

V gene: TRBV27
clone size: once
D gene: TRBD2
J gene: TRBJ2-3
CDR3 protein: CASSFRLAGGPDTQYF
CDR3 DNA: TGTGCCAGCAGTTTTCGGCTAGCGGGAGGGCCGGATACGCAGTATTTT

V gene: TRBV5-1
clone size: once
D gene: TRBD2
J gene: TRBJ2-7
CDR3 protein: CASSPRTSGSYEQYF
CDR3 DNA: TGCGCCAGCAGCCCTAGGACTAGCGGTTCCTACGAGCAGTACTTC

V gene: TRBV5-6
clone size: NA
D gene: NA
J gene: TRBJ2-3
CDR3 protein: CASSRRYRHLYTDTQYF
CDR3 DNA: TGTGCCAGCAGCCGACGGTACCGCCACCTCTACACAGATACGCAGTATTTT

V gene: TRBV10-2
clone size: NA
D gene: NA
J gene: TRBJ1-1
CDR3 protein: CASSVGVGTEAFF
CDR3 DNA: TGCGCCAGCAGTGTTGGGGTGGGCACTGAAGCTTTCTTT

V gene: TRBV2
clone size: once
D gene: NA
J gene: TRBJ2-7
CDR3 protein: CASRSGAGVGREQYF
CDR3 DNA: TGTGCCAGCAGGAGTGGCGCAGGGGTAGGTCGCGAGCAGTACTTC

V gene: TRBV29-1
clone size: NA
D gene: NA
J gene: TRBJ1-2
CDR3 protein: CSVIIGGGYGYTF
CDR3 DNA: TGCAGCGTGATTATCGGGGGCGGCTATGGCTACACCTTC

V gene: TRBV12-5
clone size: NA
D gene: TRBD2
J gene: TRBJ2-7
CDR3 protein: CASARSGSSYEQYF
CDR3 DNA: TGTGCTAGTGCCAGAAGCGGGAGCTCCTACGAGCAGTACTTC

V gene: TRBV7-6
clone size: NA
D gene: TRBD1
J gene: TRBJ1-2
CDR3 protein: CASSQVRGMGGYTF
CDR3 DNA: TGTGCCAGCAGCCAAGTCAGGGGGATGGGCGGCTACACCTTC

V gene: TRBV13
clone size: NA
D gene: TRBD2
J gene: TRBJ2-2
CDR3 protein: CASSLGAGVSTGELFF
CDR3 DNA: TGTGCCAGCAGCTTAGGAGCGGGAGTTTCCACCGGGGAGCTGTTTTTT

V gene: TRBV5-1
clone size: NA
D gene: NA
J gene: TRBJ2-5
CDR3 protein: CASSSTGYQETQYF
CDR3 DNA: TGCGCCAGCAGCTCAACAGGGTACCAAGAGACCCAGTACTTC

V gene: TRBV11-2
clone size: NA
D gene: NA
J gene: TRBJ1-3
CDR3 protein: CASHRWPSGNTIYF
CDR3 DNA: TGTGCCAGCCACCGGTGGCCCTCTGGAAACACCATATATTTT

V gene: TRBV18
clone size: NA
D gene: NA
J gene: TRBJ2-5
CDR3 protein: CASSPLGTKGETQYF
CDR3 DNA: TGTGCCAGCTCACCACTTGGGACGAAAGGGGAGACCCAGTACTTC

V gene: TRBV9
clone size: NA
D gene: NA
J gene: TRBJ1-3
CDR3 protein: CASSRQVSGNTIYF
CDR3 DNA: TGTGCCAGCAGCCGACAGGTCTCTGGAAACACCATATATTTT

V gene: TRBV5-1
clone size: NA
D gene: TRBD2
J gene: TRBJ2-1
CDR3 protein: CASSISGETYNEQFF
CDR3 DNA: TGCGCCAGCAGCATAAGCGGGGAGACCTACAATGAGCAGTTCTTC

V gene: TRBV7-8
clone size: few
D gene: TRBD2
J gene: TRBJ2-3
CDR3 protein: CASSPGLAGGPWVTDTQYF
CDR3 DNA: TGTGCCAGCAGCCCGGGACTAGCGGGAGGGCCGTGGGTCACAGATACGCAGTATTTT

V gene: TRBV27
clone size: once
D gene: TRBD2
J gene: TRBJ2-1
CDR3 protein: CASSLTSGSVEQFF
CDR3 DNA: TGTGCCAGCAGTTTGACTAGCGGGAGTGTTGAGCAGTTCTTC

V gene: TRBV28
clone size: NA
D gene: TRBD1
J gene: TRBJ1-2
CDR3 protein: CASSSQGQSNYGYTF
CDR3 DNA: TGTGCCAGCAGTTCACAGGGGCAATCTAACTATGGCTACACCTTC

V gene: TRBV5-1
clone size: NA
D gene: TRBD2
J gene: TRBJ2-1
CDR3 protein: CASSLEREGDEQFF
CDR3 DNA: TGCGCCAGCAGCTTGGAGCGGGAGGGGGATGAGCAGTTCTTC

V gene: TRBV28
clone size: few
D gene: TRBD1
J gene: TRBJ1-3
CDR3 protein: CASSPLSGTGGNTIYF
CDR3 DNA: TGTGCCAGCAGTCCACTATCCGGGACAGGTGGAAACACCATATATTTT

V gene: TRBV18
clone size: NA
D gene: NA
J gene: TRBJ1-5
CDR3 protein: CASSPRGDQPQHF
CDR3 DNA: TGTGCCAGCTCGCCAAGGGGGGACCAGCCCCAGCATTTT

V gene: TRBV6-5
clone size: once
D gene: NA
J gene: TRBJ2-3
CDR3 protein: CASSYSRDSTDTQYF
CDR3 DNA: TGTGCCAGCAGTTACTCCCGGGATTCCACAGATACGCAGTATTTT

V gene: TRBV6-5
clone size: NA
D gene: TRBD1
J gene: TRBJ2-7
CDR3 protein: CASTPGQDYEQYF
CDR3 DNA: TGTGCCAGCACTCCAGGACAGGACTACGAGCAGTACTTC

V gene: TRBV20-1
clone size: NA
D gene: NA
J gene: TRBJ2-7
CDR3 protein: CSASPDRKDF
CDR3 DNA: TGCAGTGCTAGCCCAGACAGGAAGGACTTC

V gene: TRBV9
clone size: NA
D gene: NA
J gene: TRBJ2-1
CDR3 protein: CASSVAGDGYNEQFF
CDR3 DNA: TGTGCCAGCAGCGTAGCAGGGGACGGATACAATGAGCAGTTCTTC

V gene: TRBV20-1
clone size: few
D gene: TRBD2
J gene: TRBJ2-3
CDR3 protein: CSALAGDTQYF
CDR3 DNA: TGCAGTGCTTTAGCGGGGGATACGCAGTATTTT

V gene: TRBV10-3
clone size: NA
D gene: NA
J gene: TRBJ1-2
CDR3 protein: CAVQLQGLGYTF
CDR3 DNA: TGTGCCGTACAATTACAGGGTTTAGGCTACACCTTC

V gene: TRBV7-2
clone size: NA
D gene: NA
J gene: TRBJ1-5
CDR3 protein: CASSQGAAVMQPQHF
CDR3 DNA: TGTGCCAGCAGCCAAGGGGCCGCCGTAATGCAGCCCCAGCATTTT

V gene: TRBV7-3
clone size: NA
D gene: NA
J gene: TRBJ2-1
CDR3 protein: CASSLRTNEQFF
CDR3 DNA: TGTGCCAGCAGCTTACGGACTAATGAGCAGTTCTTC

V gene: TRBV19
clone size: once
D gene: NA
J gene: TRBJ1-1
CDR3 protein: CASSPRVRANTEAFF
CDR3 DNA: TGTGCCAGTAGTCCAAGGGTGCGGGCGAACACTGAAGCTTTCTTT

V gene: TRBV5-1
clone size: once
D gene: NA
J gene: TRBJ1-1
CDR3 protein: CASSLDPGKDTEAFF
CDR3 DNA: TGCGCCAGCAGCTTGGACCCAGGGAAGGACACTGAAGCTTTCTTT